These 20 T cell receptor beta chains share one sample of origin, sequenced in a study of shared clonotypes between healthy human individuals. Here immunoSEQ multiplex PCR was the method, and the copy in TCRdb shows in-frame clones only, minus some. Of about 2 million clones in the sample, over 85% were seen once. CD45RO-negative cells were positively selected for CCR7, leaving out terminally differentiated effector memory CD45RA+ cells. Sequenced material: naive CD8+ T cells sorted from blood. These receptors were taken from a man younger than 35 in good health.

The V call is TRBV27, the J call TRBJ2-5; 7 positions match TRBD2. V dropped 0 bases and J dropped 4; count of bases not matched to a gene: 11. Germline-derived CDR1 and CDR2 are MNHEY and SMNVEV (reference sequence). This CDR3 spans 17 amino acids. CDR3 sequence reads: CASSLSSFGGGSETQYF. CDR3 in DNA: TGTGCCAGCAGTTTATCCTCCTTTGGGGGGGGGTCAGAGACCCAGTACTTC.

Concerning this clone itself: This CDR3 is also generated by other DNA sequences in the sample. The chain is built from TRBV5-1 and TRBJ1-1; possible D gene TRBD1, 5 bases. Germline lookup yields CDR1 SGHRS and CDR2 YFSETQ. This CDR3 is 12 amino acids long. V shed 7 bases and J shed 5 bases, with 12 bases lying between them. The CDR3, as DNA: TGCGCCAGCTCCGGGGGAGGGACTGAAGCTTTCTTT. Translated, it gives CASSGGGTEAFF.

The rearrangement joins TRBV10-3 to TRBJ2-7; 10 nucleotides agree with TRBD2. Germline CDR1 ENHRY, CDR2 SYGVKD. V lost 4 bases to trimming and J lost 5 bases; unmatched junction nucleotides: 8. CDR3 length equals 15 residues. The CDR3: CAISGDSGGLNEQYF. The CDR3 DNA follows: TGTGCCATCAGTGGCGATAGCGGGGGGTTGAACGAGCAGTACTTC.

This chain connects TRBV6-4 to TRBJ1-2; D call uncertain. The germline gives CDR1 MRHNA, CDR2 SNTAGT. CDR3 length: 15 amino acids. With 4 bases removed from V and 4 bases from J, the gap between germline ends came to 16 bases. The CDR3: CASSVSRGGGYGYTF. The CDR3 DNA is TGTGCCAGCAGTGTGTCGCGTGGAGGAGGCTATGGCTACACCTTC.

The sample holds one count of this clone. The V call is TRBV29-1, the J call TRBJ2-7; D possibly corresponds to TRBD1 (5 bases). The CDR3 extends over 13 amino acids. CDR1 and CDR2 (germline): SQVTM, ANQGSEA. Trimming took off 5 bases at V and 2 bases at J, with 13 bases between the two ends. CDR3 residues: CSVTGDEAYEQYF. The CDR3, as DNA: TGCAGCGTTACAGGAGATGAGGCCTACGAGCAGTACTTC.

The chain combines TRBV9 with TRBJ2-1, with TRBD1 as a possible D gene (5 bases). CDR1 and CDR2 from the germline V gene are SGDLS and YYNGEE. CDR3 size: 16 residues. Trimming stripped 0 bases from V and 3 bases from J, with 13 bases between. The CDR3 DNA sequence: TGTGCCAGCAGCGTAGAGGTAGGGGTAAGCTACAATGAGCAGTTCTTC. It encodes CASSVEVGVSYNEQFF.

The chain links TRBV2 to TRBJ2-2; D is ambiguous. Trimming stripped 1 base from V and 1 base from J, with 13 bases between. Looked up from germline, CDR1 is SNHLY and CDR2 is FYNNEI. The CDR3 runs 17 residues. Here the CDR3 DNA reads TGTGCCAGCAGTGAAGACGTCGGCTATCTGAACACCGGGGAGCTGTTTTTT. Translating gives CASSEDVGYLNTGELFF.

This clone was counted between two and nine times. At the DNA level, this CDR3 is encoded by other sequences in the same sample as well. V usage is TRBV30 and J usage is TRBJ1-6; no reliable D call. V was trimmed by 2 bases and J by 3 bases, leaving 8 bases between them. In germline, CDR1 is GTSNPN, CDR2 SVGIG (reference sequence). The CDR3 has 14 amino acids. The CDR3 spells CAWSTENYNSPLHF. DNA for the CDR3: TGTGCCTGGAGTACAGAGAACTATAATTCACCCCTCCACTTT.

The rearrangement joins TRBV15 to TRBJ2-5; D might be TRBD2 (5 bases). Germline V CDR1 and CDR2: LNHNV, YYDKDF (reference sequence). The CDR3 has 14 amino acids. V shed 0 bases and J shed 4 bases, with 9 bases lying between them. CDR3: CATSRDAGLETQYF. For the CDR3, the DNA is TGTGCCACCAGCAGAGATGCGGGCCTAGAGACCCAGTACTTC.

V and J are TRBV27 and TRBJ2-1, with 8 nucleotides matching TRBD2. The germline V gene encodes CDR1 MNHEY and CDR2 SMNVEV (reference sequence). The V segment lost 4 bases and the J segment 6 bases; nucleotides outside the gene matches: 11. This CDR3 is 16 amino acids long. This chain's CDR3 is CASSSSGRGALNEQFF. Here the CDR3 DNA reads TGTGCCAGCAGTTCCTCTGGGCGGGGGGCGCTCAATGAGCAGTTCTTC.

The gene calls are TRBV4-1 and TRBJ1-2; 8 bases are shared with TRBD1. The length of the CDR3 is 17 residues. J lost 3 bases, V lost 4 bases, and 13 bases had no gene match. The germline gives CDR1 MGHRA, CDR2 YSYEKL. The CDR3 bases are TGCGCCAGCAGCCCAGCAGGGGGGGACAGGTGGGACTATGGCTACACCTTC. Protein sequence: CASSPAGGDRWDYGYTF.

The chain couples TRBV23-1 to TRBJ2-6, with D perhaps TRBD1 (5 bases). TRBV23-1 belongs to the ORF category, with a function that is uncertain. The V end was cut by 4 bases, the J end by 2 bases, with 9 bases between. The CDR3 totals 15 residues. CDR3 sequence (DNA): TGCGCCAGCAGTCCCCAGGGAACTGGGGCCAACGTCCTGACTTTC. This codes for CASSPQGTGANVLTF.

Points on this clone: At the DNA level, this CDR3 is encoded by other sequences in the same sample as well. Written as DNA, the CDR3 is TGTGCCAGCAGTTTAGGCGATACGCAGTATTTT. Protein sequence: CASSLGDTQYF. The rearrangement links TRBV27 to TRBJ2-3; D is unclear. The length of the CDR3 is 11 residues. CDR1 and CDR2 (germline): MNHEY, SMNVEV (reference sequence). Trimming took off 2 bases at V and 6 bases at J, with 3 bases between the two ends.

The chain is built from TRBV6-6 and TRBJ1-5; D call uncertain. The CDR3 is 16 residues long. CDR1 is MNHNY, CDR2 SVGAGI, per germline (reference sequence). The V end was cut by 0 bases, the J end by 3 bases, with 12 bases between. In nucleotides, the CDR3 is TGTGCCAGCAGTTACTCGGGCCACGATCTCAATCAGCCCCAGCATTTT. Its protein product is CASSYSGHDLNQPQHF.

The rearrangement links TRBV2 to TRBJ2-3, with unresolved D. Trimming took off 9 bases at V and 3 bases at J, with 7 bases between the two ends. Germline V gene lookup returns CDR1 SNHLY and CDR2 FYNNEI. This CDR3 contains 11 residues. CDR3 sequence reads: CARRRTDTQYF. In nucleotides, the CDR3 is TGTGCCAGGCGACGTACAGATACGCAGTATTTT.

This clone has just one count. The chain joins TRBV27 to TRBJ2-7; TRBD2 might be the D (6 bases). Germline V gene data show CDR1 as MNHEY and CDR2 as SMNVEV (reference sequence). The CDR3 is made up of 13 amino acids. V was trimmed by 5 bases and J by 3 bases, leaving 11 bases between them. The CDR3 nucleotides are TGTGCCAGCAGTCCGGGACTCCACTACGAGCAGTACTTC. It codes for CASSPGLHYEQYF.

The chain employs TRBV29-1 and TRBJ2-1; 8 bases align to TRBD2. Germline trimming cut 4 bases from V and 2 bases from J; bases unmatched to any gene: 1. The CDR3 sequence is 13 residues long. Germline values: CDR1 SQVTM, CDR2 ANQGSEA. The CDR3 protein is CSVGTSPYNEQFF. The CDR3 coding sequence is TGCAGCGTTGGGACTAGCCCCTACAATGAGCAGTTCTTC.

This sequence joins TRBV7-2 and TRBJ1-2; no clear D. The CDR3 is 12 amino acids. V gave up 1 base and J gave up 4 bases, with 4 bases separating them. Germline V gene sequence: CDR1 SGHTA, CDR2 FQGNSA. CDR3 region: CASSLGVYGYTF. In DNA form, the CDR3 reads TGTGCCAGCAGCTTAGGGGTCTATGGCTACACCTTC.

The CDR3: CASSPLVPGQGIMDYGYTF. The CDR3 bases are TGTGCCAGCTCACCCCTGGTCCCGGGACAGGGAATAATGGACTATGGCTACACCTTC. The chain employs TRBV18 and TRBJ1-2, with TRBD1 identical over 9 bases. V shed 3 bases and J 3 bases; nucleotides not matched to a gene: 17. CDR3 length: 19 residues. The V gene's germline CDR1 is KGHSH and CDR2 LQKENI.

The chain couples TRBV10-3 to TRBJ1-1; 7 bases map to TRBD1. This CDR3 spans 12 amino acids. V shed 9 bases, J shed 0 bases, and the junction held 1 base outside the gene matches. The germline gives CDR1 ENHRY, CDR2 SYGVKD. CDR3 bases: TGTGCCATAACAGGGGTGAACACTGAAGCTTTCTTT. Translation: CAITGVNTEAFF.